The present T cell receptor (beta chain) was sequenced within a study of T cell repertoires in cytomegalovirus infection. Overall study: Matching HLA type, along with CMV infection, was indicated by public TCR beta signatures.

This clonotype was counted a single time. Antigen unknown. Germline CDR1 and CDR2: MGHDK and SYGVNS. Trimming pared 6 bases from V and 0 bases from J, leaving 15 bases between. The CDR3 loop spans 16 amino acids. The study, taken as a whole, reports: Within the response measured ex vivo, HLA-C-restricted CMV-specific TCR beta clonotypes were dominant.

Using its own MiXCR run on the reads, TCRdb lists one record per CDR3 protein. The sample includes fewer than 900,000 distinct CDR3 sequences, roughly 28% of them seen just once. The sample here was cultured CD8+ T cells from PBMCs, taken from culture after CMV antigen stimulation. This chain joins TRBV25-1 and TRBJ2-1; perhaps TRBD2 as D (6 bases). The TCR comes from a human donor in good health (CMV status not recorded). Some clones in this sample may be carry-over from other donors' samples. This chain's CDR3 is CASSSKRASSYNEQFF. CDR3 sequence (DNA): TGTGCCAGCAGCTCCAAGCGGGCTTCCTCCTACAATGAGCAGTTCTTC.